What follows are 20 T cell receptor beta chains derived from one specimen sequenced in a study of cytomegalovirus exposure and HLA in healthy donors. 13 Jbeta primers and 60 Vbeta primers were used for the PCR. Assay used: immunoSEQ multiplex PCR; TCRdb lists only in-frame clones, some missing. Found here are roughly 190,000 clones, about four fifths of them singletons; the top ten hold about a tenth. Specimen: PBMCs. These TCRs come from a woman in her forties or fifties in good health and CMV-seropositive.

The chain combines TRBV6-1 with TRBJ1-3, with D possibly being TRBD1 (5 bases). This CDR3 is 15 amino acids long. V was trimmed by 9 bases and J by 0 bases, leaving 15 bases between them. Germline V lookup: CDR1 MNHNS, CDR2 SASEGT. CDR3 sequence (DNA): TGTGCCAGTGGGGGGTGGAGGTACTCTGGAAACACCATATATTTT. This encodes CASGGWRYSGNTIYF.

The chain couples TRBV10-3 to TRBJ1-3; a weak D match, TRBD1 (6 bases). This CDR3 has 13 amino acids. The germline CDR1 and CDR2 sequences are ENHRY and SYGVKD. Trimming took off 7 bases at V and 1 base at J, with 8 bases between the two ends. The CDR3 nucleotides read TGTGCCATCAAAGGACAGTCTGGAAACACCATATATTTT. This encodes CAIKGQSGNTIYF.

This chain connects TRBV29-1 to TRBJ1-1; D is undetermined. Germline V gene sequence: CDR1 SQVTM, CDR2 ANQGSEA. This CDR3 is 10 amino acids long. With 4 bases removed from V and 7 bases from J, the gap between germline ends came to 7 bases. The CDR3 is CSVGSNEAFF. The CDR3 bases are TGCAGCGTTGGTAGTAATGAAGCTTTCTTT.

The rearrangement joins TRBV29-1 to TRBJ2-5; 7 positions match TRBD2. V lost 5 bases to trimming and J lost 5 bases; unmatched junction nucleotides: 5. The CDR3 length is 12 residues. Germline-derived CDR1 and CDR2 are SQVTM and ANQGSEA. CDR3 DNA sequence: TGCAGCGTTCGCGCGGGGGTGGAGACCCAGTACTTC. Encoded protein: CSVRAGVETQYF.

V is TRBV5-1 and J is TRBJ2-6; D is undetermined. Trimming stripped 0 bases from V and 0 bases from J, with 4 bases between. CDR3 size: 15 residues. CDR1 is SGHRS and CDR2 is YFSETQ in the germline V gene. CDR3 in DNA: TGCGCCAGCAGCTTGGACGGCTCTGGGGCCAACGTCCTGACTTTC. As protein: CASSLDGSGANVLTF.

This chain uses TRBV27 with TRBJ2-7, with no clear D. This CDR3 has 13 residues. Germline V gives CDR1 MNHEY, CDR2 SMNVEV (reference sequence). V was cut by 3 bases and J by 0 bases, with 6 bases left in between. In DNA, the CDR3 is TGTGCCAGCAGTTTCTACGCCTCCTACGAGCAGTACTTC. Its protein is CASSFYASYEQYF.

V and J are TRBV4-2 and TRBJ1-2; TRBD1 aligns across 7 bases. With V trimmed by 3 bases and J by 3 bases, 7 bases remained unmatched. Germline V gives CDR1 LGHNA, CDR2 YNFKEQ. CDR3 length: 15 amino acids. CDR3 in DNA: TGTGCCAGCAGCCAGTCTATCGGGACAGACTATGGCTACACCTTC. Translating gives CASSQSIGTDYGYTF.

The CDR3 nucleotides are TGTGCCAGCAGCTTGCGAAGTTCACCCCTCCACTTT. It encodes CASSLRSSPLHF. This sequence joins TRBV9 and TRBJ1-6; no firm D call. Germline-derived CDR1 and CDR2 are SGDLS and YYNGEE. Trimming removed 4 bases from V and 9 bases from J, with 8 bases in between. There are 12 residues in the CDR3.

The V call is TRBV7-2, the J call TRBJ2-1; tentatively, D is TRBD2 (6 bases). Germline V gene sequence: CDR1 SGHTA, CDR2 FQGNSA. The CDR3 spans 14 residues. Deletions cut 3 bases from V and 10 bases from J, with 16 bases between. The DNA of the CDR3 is TGTGCCAGCAGCTTGGGTGGGGCGGGGAGAGAGCAGTTCTTC. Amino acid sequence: CASSLGGAGREQFF.

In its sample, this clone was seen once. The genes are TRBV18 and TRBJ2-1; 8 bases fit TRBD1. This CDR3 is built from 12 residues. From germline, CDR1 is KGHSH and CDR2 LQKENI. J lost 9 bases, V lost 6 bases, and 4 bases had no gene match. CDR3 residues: CASSQGASEQFF. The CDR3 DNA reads TGTGCCAGCTCTCAGGGGGCCAGTGAGCAGTTCTTC. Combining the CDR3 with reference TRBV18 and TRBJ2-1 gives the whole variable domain NAGVMQNPRHLVRRRGQEARLRCSPMKGHSHVYWYRQLPEEGLKFMVYLQKENIIDESGMPKERFSAEFPKEGPSILRIQQVVRGDSAAYFCASSQGASEQFFGPGTRLTVL.

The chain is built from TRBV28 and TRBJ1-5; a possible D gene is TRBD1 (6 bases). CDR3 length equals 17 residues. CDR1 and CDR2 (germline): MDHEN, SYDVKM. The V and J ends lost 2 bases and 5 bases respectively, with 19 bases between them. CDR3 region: CASSLRGRGHYHQPQHF. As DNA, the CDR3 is TGTGCCAGCAGTTTAAGGGGTAGGGGACACTACCATCAGCCCCAGCATTTT. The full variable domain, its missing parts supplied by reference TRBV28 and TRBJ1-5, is DVKVTQSSRYLVKRTGEKVFLECVQDMDHENMFWYRQDPGLGLRLIYFSYDVKMKEKGDIPEGYSVSREKKERFSLILESASTNQTSMYLCASSLRGRGHYHQPQHFGDGTRLSIL.

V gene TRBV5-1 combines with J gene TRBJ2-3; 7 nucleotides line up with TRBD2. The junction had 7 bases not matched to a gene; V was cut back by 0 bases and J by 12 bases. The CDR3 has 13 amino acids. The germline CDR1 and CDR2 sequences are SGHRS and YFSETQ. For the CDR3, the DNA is TGCGCCAGCAGCTTGGAGGTACGGGAGGTACAGTATTTT. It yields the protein CASSLEVREVQYF.

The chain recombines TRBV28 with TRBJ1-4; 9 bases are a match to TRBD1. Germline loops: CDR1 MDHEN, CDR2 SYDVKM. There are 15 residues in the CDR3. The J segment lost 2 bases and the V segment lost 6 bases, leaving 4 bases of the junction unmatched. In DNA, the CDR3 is TGTGCCAGCAGCCGGACAGGGGACACTAATGAAAAACTGTTTTTT. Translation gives CASSRTGDTNEKLFF.

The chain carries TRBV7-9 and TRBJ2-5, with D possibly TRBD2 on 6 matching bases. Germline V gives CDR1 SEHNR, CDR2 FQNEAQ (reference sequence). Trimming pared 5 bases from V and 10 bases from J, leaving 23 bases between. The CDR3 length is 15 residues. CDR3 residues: CASSPREGPFGSQYF. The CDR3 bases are TGTGCCAGCAGCCCCCGCGAAGGGCCCTTCGGGAGCCAGTACTTC.

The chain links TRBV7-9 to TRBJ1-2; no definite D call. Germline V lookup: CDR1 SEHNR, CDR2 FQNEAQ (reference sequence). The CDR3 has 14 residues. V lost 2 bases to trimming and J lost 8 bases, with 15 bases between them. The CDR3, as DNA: TGTGCCAGCAGCTTACAGGAAAGCCCCCTGGGCTACACCTTC. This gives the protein CASSLQESPLGYTF.

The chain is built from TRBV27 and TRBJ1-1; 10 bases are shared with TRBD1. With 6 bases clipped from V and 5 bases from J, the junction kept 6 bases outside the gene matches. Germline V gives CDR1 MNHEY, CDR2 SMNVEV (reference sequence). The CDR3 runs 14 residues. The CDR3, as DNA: TGTGCCAGCAGCTCTAGACAGGGGGCGACTGAAGCTTTCTTT. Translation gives CASSSRQGATEAFF.

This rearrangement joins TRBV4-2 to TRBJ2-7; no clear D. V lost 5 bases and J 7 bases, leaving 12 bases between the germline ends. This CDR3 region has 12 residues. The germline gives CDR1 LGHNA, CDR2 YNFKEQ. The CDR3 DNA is TGTGCCAGCAGCTCCTACCCTCGAGAGCAGTACTTC. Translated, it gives CASSSYPREQYF.

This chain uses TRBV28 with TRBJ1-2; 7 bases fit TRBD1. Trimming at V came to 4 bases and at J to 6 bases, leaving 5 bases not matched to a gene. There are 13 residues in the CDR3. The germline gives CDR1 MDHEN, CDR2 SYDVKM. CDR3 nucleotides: TGTGCCAGCAGTTCGACAGGGTGGGATGGCTACACCTTC. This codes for CASSSTGWDGYTF.

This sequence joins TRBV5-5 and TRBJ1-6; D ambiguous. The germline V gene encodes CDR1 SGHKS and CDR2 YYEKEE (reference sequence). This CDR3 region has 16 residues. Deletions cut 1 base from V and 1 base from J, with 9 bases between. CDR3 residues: CASSLTPRSYNSPLHF. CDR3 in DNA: TGTGCCAGCAGCTTGACCCCGAGGTCCTATAATTCACCCCTCCACTTT.

Written as DNA, the CDR3 is TGCGCCAGCAGCTTGTATCCGGGACAGGGTGATGGGGGCGGTGGCTACACCTTC. Its translation is CASSLYPGQGDGGGGYTF. The chain is built from TRBV5-1 and TRBJ1-2; the match to TRBD1 covers 9 bases. This CDR3 has 18 amino acids. The trim removed 1 base at V and 7 bases at J, leaving 17 bases unmatched. CDR1 is SGHRS and CDR2 is YFSETQ in the germline V gene.